The clone carrying this T cell receptor (beta chain) appeared once. What it binds is unknown. This CDR3 comprises 13 residues. Germline CDR1 is MDHEN and CDR2 is SYDVKM. V was pared by 4 bases and J by 6 bases, with 11 bases between. This sample is drawn from a study of OX40 agonist ivuxolimab in advanced cancers. About the study: An agonistic anti-OX40 (CD134) antibody, ivuxolimab, was used to treat the patients. From roughly 20 to 85 years was the age range, with a mean of roughly 59 years, and approximately 84% were male. A history of anti-PD-1, anti-PD-L1 or anti-CTLA-4 therapy was acceptable, and approximately 40% had some.

Points from the study as a whole: There were, on average, more expanded clones in CD8+ T cells than in CD4+.

Here immunoSEQ multiplex PCR was the method, and the copy in TCRdb shows in-frame clones only, minus some. Among under 20,000 clones listed, 79% were seen once. The chain couples TRBV28 to TRBJ2-3; TRBD2 is a possible D gene (5 bases). The TCR comes from an adult with an advanced solid tumor such as melanoma, head and neck, liver or kidney cancer. Sequencing was performed on CD4+ or CD8+ T cells sorted from blood, taken in a trial of the OX40 agonist ivuxolimab. The CDR3 is CASSSSTTDTQYF. The DNA of the CDR3 is TGTGCCAGCAGTTCCTCGACTACTGATACGCAGTATTTT.